Below are 20 T cell receptor beta chains sequenced from a single sample in a study of cytomegalovirus exposure and HLA in healthy donors. Amplification used 60 Vbeta primers and 13 Jbeta primers. Libraries were prepared by immunoSEQ multiplex PCR; TCRdb keeps only in-frame clonotypes and omits some of them. The data show 130,000 to 150,000 clones, roughly 79% seen once. Sequenced: PBMCs. All receptors come from a woman aged 25 to 45 in good health and CMV-seronegative.

The J gene is TRBJ2-5, the V gene TRBV2; TRBD2 matches 12 bases. Trimming removed 6 bases from V and 4 bases from J; junction bases left unmatched: 9. The CDR3 length is 16 residues. The germline gives CDR1 SNHLY, CDR2 FYNNEI. The CDR3 DNA reads as TGTGCCAGCAGGATGGGACTAGCGGGTGAAGGAGAGACCCAGTACTTC. Its protein is CASRMGLAGEGETQYF. Supplemented by reference TRBV2 and TRBJ2-5, the full variable domain reads EPEVTQTPSHQVTQMGQEVILRCVPISNHLYFYWYRQILGQKVEFLVSFYNNEISEKSEIFDDQFSVERPDGSNFTLKIRSTKLEDSAMYFCASRMGLAGEGETQYFGPGTRLLVL.

The chain has TRBV5-1 and TRBJ1-1; D possibly corresponds to TRBD1 (5 bases). This CDR3 is 15 amino acids long. CDR1 is SGHRS, CDR2 YFSETQ, per germline. The ends were cut back, 1 base at V and 5 bases at J, with 15 bases in the middle. In DNA form, the CDR3 reads TGCGCCAGCAGCTTGTCCGGGGGAGAGGGTACTGAAGCTTTCTTT. Encoded protein: CASSLSGGEGTEAFF.

This chain joins TRBV30 and TRBJ1-2; D possibly corresponds to TRBD1 (5 bases). Trimming shortened V by 5 bases and J by 8 bases, and 18 bases separated the two germline ends. The CDR3 consists of 13 residues. Looked up from germline, CDR1 is GTSNPN and CDR2 is SVGIG (reference sequence). The chain's CDR3 is CAWGTSSEGGYTF. CDR3 bases: TGTGCCTGGGGGACTAGTAGCGAGGGAGGCTACACCTTC. Full variable domain (remainder filled in from reference TRBV30 and TRBJ1-2): SQTIHQWPATLVQPVGSPLSLECTVEGTSNPNLYWYRQAAGRGLQLLFYSVGIGQISSEVPQNLSASRPQDRQFILSSKKLLLSDSGFYLCAWGTSSEGGYTFGSGTRLTVV.

This clone was counted a single time. The chain links TRBV13 to TRBJ2-3, with 7 bases lining up with TRBD2. CDR1 and CDR2 from the germline V gene are PRHDT and FYEKMQ (reference sequence). J gave up 6 bases and V 3 bases, and 0 bases lay outside the gene matches. The CDR3 is 12 amino acids. CDR3 bases: TGTGCCAGCAGCTTGGGGGGGGATACGCAGTATTTT. This gives the protein CASSLGGDTQYF.

The chain combines TRBV5-1 with TRBJ1-6; no clear D gene. The CDR3 loop spans 15 amino acids. Trimming shortened V by 0 bases and J by 0 bases, and 4 bases separated the two germline ends. Germline loops: CDR1 SGHRS, CDR2 YFSETQ. The CDR3 loop is CASSLGSSYNSPLHF. As DNA, the CDR3 is TGCGCCAGCAGCTTGGGGAGCTCCTATAATTCACCCCTCCACTTT.

This clone was seen once. The chain has TRBV9 and TRBJ2-1; D is perhaps TRBD2 (7 bases). Per germline, CDR1 SGDLS and CDR2 YYNGEE. The CDR3 loop spans 16 amino acids. Trimming cost V 1 base and J 3 bases, with 14 bases left between them. The CDR3 loop reads CASSVSGGGNYNEQFF. As DNA, the CDR3 is TGTGCCAGCAGCGTATCGGGGGGCGGTAACTACAATGAGCAGTTCTTC.

V usage is TRBV18 and J usage is TRBJ2-5; D not certain. The CDR3 is made up of 15 amino acids. V was cut by 3 bases and J by 5 bases, with 16 bases left in between. The V gene's germline CDR1 is KGHSH and CDR2 LQKENI. CDR3 residues: CASSPTERAWETQYF. The CDR3 DNA is TGTGCCAGCTCACCGACGGAGCGAGCGTGGGAGACCCAGTACTTC.

The chain carries TRBV9 and TRBJ2-2; 11 nucleotides line up with TRBD1. The CDR3 contains 16 residues. Looked up from germline, CDR1 is SGDLS and CDR2 is YYNGEE. V lost 4 bases, J lost 5 bases, and 7 bases stayed unmatched. The CDR3 is CASSLGTGGLTGELFF. DNA of the CDR3: TGTGCCAGCAGCCTAGGGACAGGGGGGTTAACCGGGGAGCTGTTTTTT.

The V call is TRBV7-2, the J call TRBJ2-5, with D possibly TRBD1 on 6 matching bases. Germline CDR1 and CDR2: SGHTA and FQGNSA. The V gene lost 0 bases and the J gene lost 9 bases, with 14 bases spanning the gap. CDR3 length: 14 residues. The CDR3 loop reads CASSLAARGSSQYF. The CDR3 nucleotides are TGTGCCAGCAGCTTAGCGGCCAGGGGATCGTCCCAGTACTTC.

The CDR3 spells CASSADSYGYTF. CDR3 sequence (DNA): TGTGCCAGCAGCGCGGACAGCTATGGCTACACCTTC. The chain combines TRBV9 with TRBJ1-2; the D gene is possibly TRBD1 (6 bases). Trimming took 3 bases from V and 4 from J, leaving 7 bases between them. The length of the CDR3 is 12 residues. Germline V gives CDR1 SGDLS, CDR2 YYNGEE.

The V and J genes are TRBV18 and TRBJ2-7; 9 nucleotides match TRBD1. Germline lookup yields CDR1 KGHSH and CDR2 LQKENI. V shed 2 bases and J 6 bases; nucleotides not matched to a gene: 11. The CDR3 sequence is 16 residues long. The CDR3 DNA is TGTGCCAGCTCACCATCCCCGGGACAGGGCTTGCGCGAGCAGTACTTC. It is translated as CASSPSPGQGLREQYF.

Only a few counts were recorded for this clone. Relative to the germline gene, one junction end is altered; a read error may explain this. The chain joins TRBV7-7 to TRBJ2-5, with 8 bases identical to TRBD2. The CDR3 has 16 residues. Germline-derived CDR1 and CDR2 are SSHAT and FNYEAQ (reference sequence). CDR3 in DNA: TGTGCTAGCAGCTTAGCCCCAGGGGCGGGGGGAGAGACCCAGTACTTC. Amino acids: CASSLAPGAGGETQYF.

The V and J genes are TRBV27 and TRBJ1-1; 8 bases agree with TRBD1. V lost 8 bases to trimming and J lost 4 bases; unmatched junction nucleotides: 9. The germline CDR1 and CDR2 sequences are MNHEY and SMNVEV (reference sequence). The CDR3 is 14 residues long. As DNA, the CDR3 is TGTGCCAGCTCGGCTGACAGGGGCGTCACTGAAGCTTTCTTT. Residues: CASSADRGVTEAFF.

The chain is built from TRBV2 and TRBJ1-5; the D gene is possibly TRBD1 (6 bases). The CDR3 totals 15 residues. CDR1 is SNHLY and CDR2 is FYNNEI in the germline V gene. The V end was cut by 1 base, the J end by 4 bases, with 11 bases between. CDR3 bases: TGTGCCAGCAGTGAAGAGGACACAGGGAATCAGCCCCAGCATTTT. Protein sequence: CASSEEDTGNQPQHF.

The chain couples TRBV7-2 to TRBJ2-6; 9 bases agree with TRBD1. The CDR3 spans 17 residues. Germline V lookup: CDR1 SGHTA, CDR2 FQGNSA. V lost 5 bases, J lost 0 bases, and 5 bases stayed unmatched. CDR3: CASSNPGQGSGANVLTF. The CDR3 DNA is TGTGCCAGCAGCAACCCGGGACAGGGCTCTGGGGCCAACGTCCTGACTTTC.

This chain links TRBV6-6 with TRBJ1-1; D is perhaps TRBD1 (5 bases). V lost 10 bases and J 1 base, leaving 10 bases between the germline ends. Per the germline V gene, CDR1 is MNHNY and CDR2 is SVGAGI (reference sequence). This CDR3 has 12 amino acids. The CDR3 DNA reads TGTGCCACCCAAACAGGGAACACTGAAGCTTTCTTT. This gives the protein CATQTGNTEAFF.

As DNA, the CDR3 is TGTGCCAGCAGTTACCCCCCGGACATAACGAACACTGAAGCTTTCTTT. Its translation is CASSYPPDITNTEAFF. The rearrangement uses TRBV6-6 and TRBJ1-1; tentative D call: TRBD1 (5 bases). Germline CDR1 reads MNHNY; CDR2 reads SVGAGI (reference sequence). V was pared by 2 bases and J by 1 base, with 14 bases between. CDR3 length: 16 amino acids.

The V and J genes are TRBV19 and TRBJ1-1, with D hard to call. The CDR3 is made up of 15 amino acids. V lost 8 bases, J lost 1 base, and 17 bases lay in between. CDR1 and CDR2 (germline): LNHDA, SQIVND (reference sequence). The CDR3 coding sequence is TGTGCCAGTCTACCCCACCGGGAGAAGAACACTGAAGCTTTCTTT. The encoded protein is CASLPHREKNTEAFF.

V is TRBV9 and J is TRBJ2-2; tentative D call: TRBD2 (6 bases). This CDR3 spans 13 amino acids. In germline, CDR1 is SGDLS, CDR2 YYNGEE. The germline V and J ends were trimmed by 4 bases and 6 bases, with 10 bases remaining between them. CDR3 DNA: TGTGCCAGCAGCCCTGGGGGGTCCGGGGAGCTGTTTTTT. This sequence encodes CASSPGGSGELFF.

The chain is built from TRBV6-5 and TRBJ2-1; perhaps TRBD2 as D (6 bases). There are 16 residues in the CDR3. V was shortened by 0 bases and J by 6 bases, with 15 bases between the two germline ends. CDR1 MNHEY and CDR2 SVGAGI come from the germline V gene. This chain's CDR3 is CASSYSNQLGGNEQFF. The CDR3 DNA reads TGTGCCAGCAGTTACTCGAACCAGCTGGGGGGCAATGAGCAGTTCTTC.